This section outlines one T cell receptor beta chain sequence together with its context. Measured with immunoSEQ multiplex PCR; TCRdb has only the in-frame clones, and not every one. The sample includes roughly 81,000 clones, almost 85% seen only once; the top ten take less than 11%. The V gene end was trimmed by 6 bases and the J gene end by 7 bases; junction bases not matched to a gene: 6. This CDR3 has 13 amino acids. The data were obtained in a study of blood T cell repertoires in COVID-19. At the level of the study: Specimens from acute and convalescent COVID-19 originated in the United States, Italy and Spain. Sources were T cells, B-cell-depleted T cells, or PBMCs; the material itself was cDNA or gDNA.

The receptor's source is a man aged 60 to 75 with acute or convalescent COVID-19. Sequencing was carried out using peripheral blood. This chain links TRBV12-3 or TRBV12-4 with TRBJ1-2; TRBD1 matches at 9 bases. This CDR3 reads CASSGQGSGGYTF. CDR3 sequence (DNA): TGTGCCAGCAGCGGACAGGGGTCTGGTGGCTACACCTTC.